The count of the clone carrying this T cell receptor beta chain is one. Its matching antigen is unknown. The CDR3 extends over 14 amino acids. Trimming at V came to 2 bases and at J to 4 bases, leaving 3 bases not matched to a gene. Germline CDR1 is SGHTA and CDR2 is FQGTGA. The repertoire was sequenced with immunoSEQ multiplex PCR; TCRdb's copy has only in-frame clones and lacks some. The table shows 52,000 or so clones, with roughly 80% occurring only once. This entry comes from a study of OX40 agonist ivuxolimab in advanced cancers. Study-level results: On average, CD8+ T cells showed a greater number of expanded clones than CD4+. Expansion of clones was among the lowest in partial responders at 0.1-3.0 mg/kg.

The receptor was derived from an adult with an advanced solid tumor such as melanoma, head and neck, liver or kidney cancer. This chain joins TRBV7-3 and TRBJ2-3; 7 nucleotides agree with TRBD1. Sequences were derived from CD4+ or CD8+ T cells sorted from blood, sampled in a trial of the OX40 agonist ivuxolimab. DNA of the CDR3: TGTGCCAGCAGCTTAGGGACAGAGGCAGATACGCAGTATTTT. This gives the protein CASSLGTEADTQYF. Filled out from reference TRBV7-3 and TRBJ2-3, the complete variable domain reads GAGVSQTPSNKVTEKGKYVELRCDPISGHTALYWYRQSLGQGPEFLIYFQGTGAADDSGLPNDRFFAVRPEGSVSTLKIQRTERGDSAVYLCASSLGTEADTQYFGPGTRLTVL.